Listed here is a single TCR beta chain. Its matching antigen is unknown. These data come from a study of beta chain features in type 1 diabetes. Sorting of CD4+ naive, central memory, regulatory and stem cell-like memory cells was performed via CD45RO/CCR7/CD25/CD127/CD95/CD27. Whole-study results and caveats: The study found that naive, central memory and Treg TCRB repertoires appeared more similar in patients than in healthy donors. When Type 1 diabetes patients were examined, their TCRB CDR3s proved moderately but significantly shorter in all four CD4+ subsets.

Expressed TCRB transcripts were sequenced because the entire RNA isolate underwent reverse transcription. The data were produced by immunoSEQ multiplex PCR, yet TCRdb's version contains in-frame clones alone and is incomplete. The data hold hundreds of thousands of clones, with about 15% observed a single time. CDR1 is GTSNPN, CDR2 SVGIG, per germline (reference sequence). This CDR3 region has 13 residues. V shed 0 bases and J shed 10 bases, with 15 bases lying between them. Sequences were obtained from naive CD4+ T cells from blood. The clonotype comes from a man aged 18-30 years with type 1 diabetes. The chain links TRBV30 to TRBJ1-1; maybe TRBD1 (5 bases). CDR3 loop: CAWSVRGRVAAFF. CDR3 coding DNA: TGTGCCTGGAGTGTACGGGGGAGGGTTGCAGCTTTCTTT.